Each of the 26 T cell receptor beta chains below was sequenced from the same sample in a study of multiple sclerosis patients with progressive multifocal leukoencephalopathy. TCRdb's copy holds only in-frame clones and misses some; the assay was immunoSEQ multiplex PCR. The sample shows 30,000 or so clones, 75% to 90% of them seen only once. Time point described: time of PML onset. Sequencing was performed on PBMCs, taken from a patient treated with natalizumab. The receptors originated from a woman aged 25 to 45 with progressive multifocal leukoencephalopathy.

The chain links TRBV10-3 to TRBJ2-3; D possibly corresponds to TRBD1 (6 bases). The CDR3 is 13 residues long. V was clipped by 10 bases and J by 0 bases, with 11 bases between them. Germline V gene data show CDR1 as ENHRY and CDR2 as SYGVKD. The CDR3 nucleotides are TGTGCCAACGCAGGGACAAGCACAGATACGCAGTATTTT. Translating it yields CANAGTSTDTQYF.

The rearrangement uses TRBV9 and TRBJ2-1; D is uncertain. The germline CDR1 and CDR2 sequences are SGDLS and YYNGEE. Trimming pared 0 bases from V and 8 bases from J, leaving 15 bases between. This CDR3 spans 15 amino acids. CDR3 in amino acids: CASSVGGATLDEQFF. The CDR3 coding sequence is TGTGCCAGCAGCGTAGGAGGTGCTACCCTCGATGAGCAGTTCTTC.

With regard to this clone: The sample has other DNA sequences that encode this CDR3 too. The gene calls are TRBV2 and TRBJ2-1, with 13 bases matching TRBD2. The CDR3 is 17 residues long. The V segment lost 5 bases and the J segment 4 bases; nucleotides outside the gene matches: 8. Germline V gene sequence: CDR1 SNHLY, CDR2 FYNNEI. The CDR3 loop reads CASSYSGLAGVYNEQFF. Written as DNA, the CDR3 is TGTGCCAGCAGTTATTCAGGACTAGCGGGAGTTTACAATGAGCAGTTCTTC.

DNA of the CDR3: TGTGCCAGCACCGCCGCGGGGGAAAACACTGAAGCTTTCTTT. Translation: CASTAAGENTEAFF. The chain employs TRBV28 and TRBJ1-1; tentative D call: TRBD1 (5 bases). This CDR3 contains 14 residues. V was clipped by 7 bases and J by 2 bases, with 14 bases between them. Germline V gene lookup returns CDR1 MDHEN and CDR2 SYDVKM.

V usage is TRBV29-1 and J usage is TRBJ2-1; 9 bases are shared with TRBD1. Trimming cost V 3 bases and J 12 bases; bases outside gene matches: 12. Germline V gene lookup returns CDR1 SQVTM and CDR2 ANQGSEA. This CDR3 has 14 residues. CDR3 nucleotide sequence: TGCAGCGTTGAGACCGGGACAGGGTACCGGGGGCAGTTCTTC. It translates to CSVETGTGYRGQFF.

This chain joins TRBV5-6 and TRBJ2-5; TRBD2 matches 11 bases. V dropped 1 base and J dropped 0; count of bases not matched to a gene: 5. This CDR3 comprises 17 residues. CDR1 and CDR2 (germline): SGHDT, YYEEEE. Written as DNA, the CDR3 is TGTGCCAGCAGCTTGAAACTAGCGGGGGCGAACCAAGAGACCCAGTACTTC. Its translation is CASSLKLAGANQETQYF.

The V gene is TRBV20-1, the J gene TRBJ2-5, with D unclear. Trimming removed 0 bases at V and 2 bases at J, with 1 base between. The CDR3 consists of 11 residues. Looked up from germline, CDR1 is DFQATT and CDR2 is SNEGSKA (reference sequence). CDR3 in amino acids: CSAREQETQYF. CDR3 coding DNA: TGCAGTGCTAGAGAACAAGAGACCCAGTACTTC.

V and J are TRBV19 and TRBJ1-6; 9 bases are a match to TRBD1. Germline V lookup: CDR1 LNHDA, CDR2 SQIVND (reference sequence). V gave up 6 bases and J gave up 9 bases; unmatched junction bases: 9. The CDR3 has 15 amino acids. The CDR3 here is CASRQDRGSVSPLHF. CDR3 DNA sequence: TGTGCCAGTAGACAGGACAGGGGCTCGGTTTCACCCCTCCACTTT.

The chain couples TRBV2 to TRBJ2-7; D is unresolved. Trimming cost V 2 bases and J 0 bases, with 8 bases left between them. The CDR3 has 14 amino acids. Germline V gives CDR1 SNHLY, CDR2 FYNNEI. Here the CDR3 DNA reads TGTGCCAGCAGTGAACGGCCAGGCTCCTACGAGCAGTACTTC. It yields the protein CASSERPGSYEQYF.

The V call is TRBV5-6, the J call TRBJ1-2; D gene ambiguous. This CDR3 comprises 14 residues. Trimming pared 4 bases from V and 4 bases from J, leaving 14 bases between. Per the germline V gene, CDR1 is SGHDT and CDR2 is YYEEEE. As DNA, the CDR3 is TGTGCCAGCAGCCCGGTTGGACCGGGCTATGGCTACACCTTC. Protein: CASSPVGPGYGYTF.

The chain recombines TRBV2 with TRBJ1-6; TRBD1 might be the D (6 bases). Looked up from germline, CDR1 is SNHLY and CDR2 is FYNNEI. This CDR3 contains 15 residues. V was clipped by 0 bases and J by 6 bases, with 9 bases between them. In DNA form, the CDR3 reads TGTGCCAGCAGTGAAGCCCGGACAGCTAATTCACCCCTCCACTTT. This translates into CASSEARTANSPLHF. Combining the CDR3 with reference TRBV2 and TRBJ1-6 gives the whole variable domain EPEVTQTPSHQVTQMGQEVILRCVPISNHLYFYWYRQILGQKVEFLVSFYNNEISEKSEIFDDQFSVERPDGSNFTLKIRSTKLEDSAMYFCASSEARTANSPLHFGNGTRLTVT.

The rearrangement uses TRBV6-6 and TRBJ2-5; no reliable D call. Trimming took 3 bases from V and 5 from J, leaving 13 bases between them. CDR3 length: 14 residues. Per germline, CDR1 MNHNY and CDR2 SVGAGI (reference sequence). CDR3 bases: TGTGCCAGCAGTTATAGCACGAGCTGGGAGACCCAGTACTTC. Residues: CASSYSTSWETQYF.

The chain recombines TRBV6-5 with TRBJ2-2; 8 bases line up with TRBD1. The CDR3 length is 13 residues. The germline CDR1 and CDR2 sequences are MNHEY and SVGAGI. CDR3 protein: CASLDREAGELFF. In DNA, the CDR3 is TGTGCGAGCCTGGACAGGGAGGCCGGGGAGCTGTTTTTT.

CDR3 coding DNA: TGTGCCAGCAGCGCTTCTAGCGGGGCCTACGAGCAGTACTTC. Encoded protein: CASSASSGAYEQYF. The chain links TRBV11-2 to TRBJ2-5, with TRBD2 identical over 9 bases. The J call is uncertain, as TRBJ2-7 better fits the DNA end. This CDR3 region has 14 residues. Germline V lookup: CDR1 SGHAT, CDR2 FQNNGV.

The genes are TRBV2 and TRBJ2-7; 8 bases are a match to TRBD2. V lost 10 bases to trimming and J lost 4 bases; unmatched junction nucleotides: 12. The germline gives CDR1 SNHLY, CDR2 FYNNEI. CDR3 length: 14 amino acids. This chain's CDR3 is CATREGYPSYEQYF. The CDR3 bases are TGTGCCACTCGGGAGGGCTACCCTTCTTACGAGCAGTACTTC.

The chain recombines TRBV6-6 with TRBJ1-6, with TRBD1 matching over 9 bases. V trimming: 4 bases; J trimming: 7 bases; junction bases outside the gene matches: 2. The CDR3 totals 14 residues. Germline V gene data show CDR1 as MNHNY and CDR2 as SVGAGI (reference sequence). The CDR3 DNA sequence: TGTGCCAGCAGTTCGACAGGGGGGAATTCACCCCTCCACTTT. Its translation: CASSSTGGNSPLHF.

The chain joins TRBV9 to TRBJ2-7, with D perhaps being TRBD1 or TRBD2 (6 bases each). The V end was cut by 3 bases, the J end by 3 bases, with 13 bases between. CDR1 and CDR2 (germline): SGDLS, YYNGEE. CDR3 size: 14 residues. CDR3 DNA: TGTGCCAGCAGCGCCCAGGGGCGGGACTACGAGCAGTACTTC. Translated: CASSAQGRDYEQYF. Looking up the rest from reference TRBV9 and TRBJ2-7 gives the full variable domain: DSGVTQTPKHLITATGQRVTLRCSPRSGDLSVYWYQQSLDQGLQFLIQYYNGEERAKGNILERFSAQQFPDLHSELNLSSLELGDSALYFCASSAQGRDYEQYFGPGTRLTVT.

The chain combines TRBV5-6 with TRBJ2-4; maybe TRBD1 (5 bases). This CDR3 has 15 amino acids. In germline, CDR1 is SGHDT, CDR2 YYEEEE. V lost 0 bases to trimming and J lost 0 bases, with 7 bases between them. In DNA, the CDR3 is TGTGCCAGCAGCTTGGTACAGGCAGCCAAAAACATTCAGTACTTC. It encodes CASSLVQAAKNIQYF.

This clone was recorded a few times. This chain uses TRBV2 with TRBJ1-1; D unclear. Germline V lookup: CDR1 SNHLY, CDR2 FYNNEI. This CDR3 has 14 residues. Trimming cost V 7 bases and J 7 bases, with 19 bases left between them. CDR3 sequence: CASKWDGKVGEAFF. The CDR3, as DNA: TGTGCCAGCAAATGGGATGGGAAGGTGGGTGAAGCTTTCTTT.

This clone has just one count. This chain joins TRBV5-6 and TRBJ2-5, with TRBD2 matching 7 bases. This CDR3 has 14 amino acids. Trimming took 0 bases from V and 2 from J; bases not matched to a gene: 1. Germline CDR1 is SGHDT and CDR2 is YYEEEE. As DNA, the CDR3 is TGTGCCAGCAGCTTGGGGGAGGGTCAAGAGACCCAGTACTTC. Translation gives CASSLGEGQETQYF.

V gene TRBV11-2 combines with J gene TRBJ2-7; D might be TRBD2 (6 bases). V lost 4 bases and J 9 bases, leaving 10 bases between the germline ends. The CDR3 length is 11 residues. Per germline, CDR1 SGHAT and CDR2 FQNNGV. The CDR3 loop is CASSSGLWQYF. The CDR3 region has the DNA TGTGCCAGCAGCTCGGGACTTTGGCAGTACTTC.

The chain couples TRBV19 to TRBJ2-7; 7 nucleotides align to TRBD1. The CDR3 spans 15 residues. The V gene end was trimmed by 4 bases and the J gene end by 6 bases; junction bases not matched to a gene: 12. Germline CDR1 and CDR2: LNHDA and SQIVND (reference sequence). This CDR3 is CASSNRGPGLGEQYF. The CDR3 DNA follows: TGTGCCAGTAGTAACAGGGGCCCTGGATTAGGCGAGCAGTACTTC.

This rearrangement joins TRBV7-6 to TRBJ2-3, with 7 bases lining up with TRBD2. Germline CDR1 reads SGHVS; CDR2 reads FNYEAQ. After removal of 3 bases from V and 0 bases from J, the junction contained 6 bases not matched to a gene. CDR3 length: 16 residues. CDR3 residues: CASSLRGTDSTDTQYF. In DNA form, the CDR3 reads TGTGCCAGCAGCTTGCGGGGGACCGATAGCACAGATACGCAGTATTTT.

The chain combines TRBV9 with TRBJ2-1; TRBD1 might be the D (5 bases). The CDR3 spans 18 residues. V dropped 0 bases and J dropped 5 bases, with 21 bases sitting between them. Germline V CDR1 and CDR2: SGDLS, YYNGEE. The CDR3 DNA follows: TGTGCCAGCAGCGTAGGGGTCTTTGGTGGGGCAACCGACAATGAGCAGTTCTTC. Amino acids: CASSVGVFGGATDNEQFF.

This chain uses TRBV4-3 with TRBJ2-7; D unclear. There are 15 residues in the CDR3. The V gene lost 0 bases and the J gene lost 1 base, with 10 bases spanning the gap. Germline CDR1 is LGHNA and CDR2 is YSLEER. Here the CDR3 DNA reads TGCGCCAGCAGCCAAGATCTAGGTGGGTCCTACGAGCAGTACTTC. Its protein product is CASSQDLGGSYEQYF.

The chain has TRBV13 and TRBJ2-2; 10 positions agree with TRBD2. From germline, CDR1 is PRHDT and CDR2 FYEKMQ (reference sequence). V was clipped by 5 bases and J by 7 bases; unmatched bases: 7. This CDR3 is 15 amino acids long. This CDR3 is CASSGASGGDGELFF. The CDR3 DNA reads as TGTGCCAGCAGCGGGGCTAGCGGGGGAGACGGGGAGCTGTTTTTT.